The TCR beta chain described here comes from a study of response to subunit inactivated influenza vaccine. TCRdb itself ran the RT-PCR reads through MiXCR, one entry per CDR3 protein. Altogether 530,000 or so distinct CDR3 sequences are present, 11% to 15% being singletons, with the ten largest covering 11%. CDR1 and CDR2 from the germline V gene are DFQATT and SNEGSKA (reference sequence). The CDR3 is made up of 20 amino acids. With V trimmed by 3 bases and J by 0 bases, 17 bases remained unmatched. The source of this sequence is a man aged 50 to 60 who received an inactivated influenza vaccine. This chain links TRBV20-1 with TRBJ2-1, with 10 bases aligning to TRBD1. The sequences come from PBMCs from blood, collected roughly 12 days after vaccination. CDR3 sequence reads: CSARATEDRGRVISYNEQFF. For the CDR3, the DNA is TGCAGTGCTAGGGCTACTGAAGACAGGGGGCGCGTGATCTCCTACAATGAGCAGTTCTTC.